What follows is one T cell receptor beta chain and its context. Its specificity is unknown. Next came a second PCR, run for about 6 to 12 cycles, which used a sample-barcoded 5' primer along with a J-beta primer mix. Each cDNA was tagged by a template-switch adaptor containing 12 random nucleotides. TCRdb re-called the 5' RACE reads through MiXCR, storing one row per CDR3 protein. The sample has some 780,000 distinct CDR3 sequences, about 61% seen once. Every donor gave 8 to 10 milliliters of peripheral blood. The CDR3 has 13 amino acids. Germline CDR1 DFQATT, CDR2 SNEGSKA (reference sequence). This specimen belongs to a study of blood T cells in healthy people across ages. Study findings and constraints: The CMV status of each donor remained undetermined, and this could have confounded shifts in expanded clonotypes.

This clonotype originated in a man aged 35 to 55 in good health. The specimen was blood. J is TRBJ2-4 and V is TRBV20-1, with a weak D call TRBD2 (6 bases). The J call may be in error: the DNA end matches TRBJ2-7 better. DNA of the CDR3: TGCAGTGCTATCGAAGGTGGGGGGTACGAGCAGTACTTC. Its protein is CSAIEGGGYEQYF.